This is a list of T cell receptor beta chains from one sample in a study of radiation and T cells in renal cell carcinoma. Libraries were prepared by immunoSEQ multiplex PCR; TCRdb keeps only in-frame clonotypes and omits some of them. The sample has roughly 75,000 clones, roughly 87% seen once; the top ten hold roughly 6%. Here the sequenced sample was blood, taken from a patient whose treatment included radiotherapy and nephrectomy. Receptors were obtained from a man aged 60 to 75 with renal cell carcinoma. CDR3s include the opening cysteine and the closing phenylalanine or tryptophan. Each record gives: clone size, J gene, D gene, V gene, CDR3 protein, CDR3 DNA. A D gene is named only where the DNA matches it firmly. The listing skips clone size in some rows; elsewhere it reads once, few, many or a size class.

-,TRBJ2-1,TRBD2,TRBV29-1,CSVEGLAGENEQFF,TGCAGCGTTGAAGGACTAGCGGGTGAGAATGAGCAGTTCTTC
few,TRBJ2-3,-,TRBV7-2,CASSSKGTRISTDTQYF,TGTGCCAGCAGCTCGAAAGGGACGCGGATAAGCACAGATACGCAGTATTTT
-,TRBJ2-1,-,TRBV19,CASSIGGRTYNEQFF,TGTGCCAGTAGTATAGGAGGACGGACCTACAATGAGCAGTTCTTC
-,TRBJ2-3,TRBD2,TRBV28,CATATGTSGRADTQYF,TGTGCCACCGCCACCGGGACTAGCGGGAGGGCAGATACGCAGTATTTT
-,TRBJ2-7,-,TRBV11-2,CASSNRRSEPDEQYF,TGTGCCAGCAGCAATCGACGGAGCGAACCGGACGAGCAGTACTTC
-,TRBJ1-1,TRBD1,TRBV18,CASSPPLAGGPKGTEAFF,TGTGCCAGCTCACCACCGTTGGCAGGGGGGCCAAAGGGCACTGAAGCTTTCTTT
-,TRBJ1-2,-,TRBV6-5,CASRFSQGGDYGYTF,TGTGCCAGCAGATTCAGCCAGGGAGGGGACTATGGCTACACCTTC
-,TRBJ2-3,-,TRBV29-1,CSGGVGIGTDTQYF,TGCAGCGGGGGGGTGGGGATCGGCACAGATACGCAGTATTTT
-,TRBJ2-1,TRBD2,TRBV2,CASSEREAYNEQFF,TGTGCCAGCAGCGAGCGGGAGGCCTACAATGAGCAGTTCTTC
once,TRBJ2-7,TRBD2,TRBV7-2,CASSLWTSGTSLGYEQYF,TGTGCCAGCAGCTTATGGACTAGCGGGACCTCATTGGGGTACGAGCAGTACTTC
-,TRBJ2-5,-,TRBV30,CAWRDEGSIETQYF,TGTGCCTGGAGAGATGAGGGTTCTATAGAGACCCAGTACTTC
-,TRBJ1-4,TRBD1,TRBV27,CASSTGQGESNEKLFF,TGTGCCAGCAGTACGGGACAGGGAGAGTCTAATGAAAAACTGTTTTTT
once,TRBJ1-2,-,TRBV28,CASSFSGYGYTF,TGTGCCAGCAGTTTTTCCGGCTATGGCTACACCTTC
few,TRBJ2-5,TRBD1,TRBV7-6,CASSLNRPGTGGATQYF,TGTGCCAGCAGCTTAAATCGCCCCGGGACAGGGGGCGCCACCCAGTACTTC
-,TRBJ2-5,-,TRBV4-1,CASSLTGTGVTKTQYF,TGCGCCAGCAGCTTAACAGGGACGGGAGTCACGAAGACCCAGTACTTC
-,TRBJ2-1,TRBD2,TRBV11-3,CASSLGISGSSDEQFF,TGTGCCAGCAGCTTAGGTATTAGCGGGAGTAGCGATGAGCAGTTCTTC